The source of this TCR beta chain is a study of cytomegalovirus exposure and HLA in healthy donors. Sequencing was performed with immunoSEQ multiplex PCR; in TCRdb, only in-frame clones are kept and a portion is missing. The sample carries about 110,000 clones, approximately 85% recorded once. The V segment lost 3 bases and the J segment 7 bases; nucleotides outside the gene matches: 6. This CDR3 has 15 amino acids. Germline CDR1 and CDR2: ENHRY and SYGVKD. Broader study findings: Through in vitro validation, three CMV-associated chains were shown to be specific for CMV antigens.

As to this clone: What it binds is unknown.

The sequenced material came from PBMCs. This receptor was identified in a woman between 18 and 29 years old in good health and CMV-seronegative. The rearrangement links TRBV10-3 to TRBJ1-4, with 9 bases aligning to TRBD1. This CDR3 reads CAISDFTGGGEKLFF. In DNA form, the CDR3 reads TGTGCCATCAGTGACTTTACAGGGGGCGGTGAAAAACTGTTTTTT.